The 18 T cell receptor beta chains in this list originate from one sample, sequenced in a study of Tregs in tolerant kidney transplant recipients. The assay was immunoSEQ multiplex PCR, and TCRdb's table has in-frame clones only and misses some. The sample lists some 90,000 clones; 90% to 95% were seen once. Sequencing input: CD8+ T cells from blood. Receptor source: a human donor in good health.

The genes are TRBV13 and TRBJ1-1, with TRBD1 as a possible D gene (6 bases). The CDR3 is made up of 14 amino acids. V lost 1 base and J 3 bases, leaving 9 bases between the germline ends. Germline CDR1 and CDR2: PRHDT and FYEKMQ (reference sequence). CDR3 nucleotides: TGTGCCAGCAGCTTAGTAGGGGGGGACACTGAAGCTTTCTTT. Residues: CASSLVGGDTEAFF.

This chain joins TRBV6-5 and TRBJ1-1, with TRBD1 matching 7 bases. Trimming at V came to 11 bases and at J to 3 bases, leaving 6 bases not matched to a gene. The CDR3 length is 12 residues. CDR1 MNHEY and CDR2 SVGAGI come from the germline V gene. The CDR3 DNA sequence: TGTGCCTCAGGAAGGGGGCACACTGAAGCTTTCTTT. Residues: CASGRGHTEAFF.

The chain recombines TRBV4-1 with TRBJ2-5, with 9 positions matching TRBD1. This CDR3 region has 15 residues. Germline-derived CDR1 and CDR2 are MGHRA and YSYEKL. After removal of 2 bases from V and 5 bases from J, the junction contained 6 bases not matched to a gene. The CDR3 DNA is TGCGCCAGCAGCCAACGGACAGGGGAGGGGGAGACCCAGTACTTC. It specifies CASSQRTGEGETQYF.

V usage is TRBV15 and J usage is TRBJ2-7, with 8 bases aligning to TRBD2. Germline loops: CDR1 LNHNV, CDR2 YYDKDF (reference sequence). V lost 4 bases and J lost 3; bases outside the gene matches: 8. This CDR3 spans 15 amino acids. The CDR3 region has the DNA TGTGCCACCAGCAAATTTAGCGGGGAAAACTACGAGCAGTACTTC. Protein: CATSKFSGENYEQYF.

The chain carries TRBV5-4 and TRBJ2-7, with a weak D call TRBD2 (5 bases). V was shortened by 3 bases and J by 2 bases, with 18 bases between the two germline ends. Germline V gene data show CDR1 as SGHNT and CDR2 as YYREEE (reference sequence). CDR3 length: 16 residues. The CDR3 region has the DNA TGTGCCAGCAGCTCACCGGTCGGGATAGCCGCCTACGAGCAGTACTTC. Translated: CASSSPVGIAAYEQYF.

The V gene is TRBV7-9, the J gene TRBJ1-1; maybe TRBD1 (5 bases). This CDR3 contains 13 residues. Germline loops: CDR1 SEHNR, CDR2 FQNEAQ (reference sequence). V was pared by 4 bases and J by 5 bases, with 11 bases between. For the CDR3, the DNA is TGTGCCAGCAGCTGGGGACCTGAAACTGAAGCTTTCTTT. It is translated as CASSWGPETEAFF.

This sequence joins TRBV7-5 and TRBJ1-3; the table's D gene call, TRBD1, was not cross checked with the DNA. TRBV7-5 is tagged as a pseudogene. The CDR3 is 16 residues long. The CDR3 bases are TGTGTCAGAAGCAGAACAGTCAGGGGGACGGGAAACACCATATATTTT. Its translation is CVRSRTVRGTGNTIYF.

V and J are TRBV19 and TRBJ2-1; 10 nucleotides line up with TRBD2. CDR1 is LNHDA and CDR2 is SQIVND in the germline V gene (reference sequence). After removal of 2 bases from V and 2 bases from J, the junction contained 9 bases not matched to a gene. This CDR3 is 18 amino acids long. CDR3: CASSIMASGGSPYNEQFF. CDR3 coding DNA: TGTGCCAGTAGTATAATGGCTAGCGGGGGCAGCCCCTACAATGAGCAGTTCTTC.

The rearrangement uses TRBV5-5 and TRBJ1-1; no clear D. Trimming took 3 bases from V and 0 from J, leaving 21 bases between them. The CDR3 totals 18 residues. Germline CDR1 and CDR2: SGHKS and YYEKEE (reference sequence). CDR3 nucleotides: TGTGCCAGCAGCTCCCGTGGAGGAATCAGTTACATGAACACTGAAGCTTTCTTT. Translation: CASSSRGGISYMNTEAFF.

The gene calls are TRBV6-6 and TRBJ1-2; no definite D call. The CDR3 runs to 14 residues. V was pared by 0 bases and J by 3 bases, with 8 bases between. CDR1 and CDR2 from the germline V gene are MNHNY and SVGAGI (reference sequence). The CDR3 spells CASSYSEGYYGYTF. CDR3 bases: TGTGCCAGCAGTTACTCCGAGGGTTACTATGGCTACACCTTC.

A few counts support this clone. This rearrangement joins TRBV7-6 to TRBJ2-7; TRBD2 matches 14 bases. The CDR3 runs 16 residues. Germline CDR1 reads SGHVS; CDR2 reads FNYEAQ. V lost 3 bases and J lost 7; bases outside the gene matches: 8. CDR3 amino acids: CASSFLGTSGSMEQYF. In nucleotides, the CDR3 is TGTGCCAGCAGCTTCCTGGGGACTAGCGGGAGTATGGAGCAGTACTTC.

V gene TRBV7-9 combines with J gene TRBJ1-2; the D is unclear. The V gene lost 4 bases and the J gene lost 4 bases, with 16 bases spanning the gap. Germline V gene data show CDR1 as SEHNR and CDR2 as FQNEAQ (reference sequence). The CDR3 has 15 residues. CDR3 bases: TGTGCCAGCAGCTCCATCTCAAGGGTCTCCTATGGCTACACCTTC. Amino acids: CASSSISRVSYGYTF.

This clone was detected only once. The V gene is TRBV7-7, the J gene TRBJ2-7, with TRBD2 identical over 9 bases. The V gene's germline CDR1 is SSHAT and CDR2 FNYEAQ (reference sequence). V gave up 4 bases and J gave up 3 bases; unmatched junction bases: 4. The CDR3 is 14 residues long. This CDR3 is CASSSGTSNYEQYF. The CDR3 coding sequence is TGTGCCAGCAGCTCCGGGACTAGCAACTACGAGCAGTACTTC. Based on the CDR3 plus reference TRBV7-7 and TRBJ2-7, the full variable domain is GAGVSQSPRYKVTKRGQDVTLRCDPISSHATLYWYQQALGQGPEFLTYFNYEAQPDKSGLPSDRFSAERPEGSISTLTIQRTEQRDSAMYRCASSSGTSNYEQYFGPGTRLTVT.

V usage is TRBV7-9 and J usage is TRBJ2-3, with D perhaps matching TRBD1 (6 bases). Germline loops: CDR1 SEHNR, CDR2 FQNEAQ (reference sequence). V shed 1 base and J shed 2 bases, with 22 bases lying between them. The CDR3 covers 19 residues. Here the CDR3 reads CASSLVGRGPESPTDTQYF. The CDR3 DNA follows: TGTGCCAGCAGCTTAGTGGGCAGGGGCCCCGAATCTCCCACAGATACGCAGTATTTT.

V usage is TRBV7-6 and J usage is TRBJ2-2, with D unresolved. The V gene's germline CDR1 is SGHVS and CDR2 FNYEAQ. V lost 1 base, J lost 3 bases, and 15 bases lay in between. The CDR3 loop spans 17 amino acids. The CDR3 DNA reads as TGTGCCAGCAGCTTAGGGGGTTCCTTCCGCTACACCGGGGAGCTGTTTTTT. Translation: CASSLGGSFRYTGELFF.

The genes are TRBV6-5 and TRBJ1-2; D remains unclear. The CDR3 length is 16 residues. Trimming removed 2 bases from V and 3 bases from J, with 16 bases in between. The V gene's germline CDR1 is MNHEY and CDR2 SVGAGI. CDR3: CASSYIFRGEDYGYTF. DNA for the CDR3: TGTGCCAGCAGTTACATTTTCCGGGGTGAGGACTATGGCTACACCTTC.

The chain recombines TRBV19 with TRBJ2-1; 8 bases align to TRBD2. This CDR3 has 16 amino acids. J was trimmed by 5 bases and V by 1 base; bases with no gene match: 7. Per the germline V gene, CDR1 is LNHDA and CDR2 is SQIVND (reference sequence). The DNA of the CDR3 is TGTGCCAGTAGTATAGGGTGGCGGGGGGCCCACAATGAGCAGTTCTTC. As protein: CASSIGWRGAHNEQFF.

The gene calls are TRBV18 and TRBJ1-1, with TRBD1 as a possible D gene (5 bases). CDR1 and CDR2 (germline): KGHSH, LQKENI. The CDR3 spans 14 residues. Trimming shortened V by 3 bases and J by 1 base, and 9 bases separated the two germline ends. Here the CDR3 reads CASSPVDRNTEAFF. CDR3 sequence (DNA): TGTGCCAGCTCACCTGTTGACAGGAACACTGAAGCTTTCTTT.